The 12 T cell receptor beta chains reported below all come from one sample, sequenced in a study of CD8 T cells in Susac syndrome. A quantity of 0.5 to 1 ug RNA underwent reverse transcription using random hexamers. TCRdb re-derived calls from the immunoSEQ multiplex PCR reads in MiXCR, one entry per CDR3 protein. In the table there are about 180,000 distinct CDR3 sequences, around 94% of which are singletons. The sequenced sample consisted of CD4+ T cells from PBMCs. All receptors come from a human donor with Susac syndrome.

The chain couples TRBV25-1 to TRBJ2-5; D is possibly TRBD1 or TRBD2 (5 bases each). Germline CDR1 and CDR2: MGHDK and SYGVNS. The V end was cut by 4 bases, the J end by 0 bases, with 12 bases between. This CDR3 is built from 15 residues. The CDR3 DNA follows: TGTGCCAGCAGTGGACGGGGCCCCTACCAAGAGACCCAGTACTTC. This encodes CASSGRGPYQETQYF.

In its sample, this clonotype was seen once. The rearrangement links TRBV27 to TRBJ2-7, with 8 positions matching TRBD2. J lost 2 bases, V lost 2 bases, and 5 bases had no gene match. The germline gives CDR1 MNHEY, CDR2 SMNVEV (reference sequence). The CDR3 is 15 amino acids. In nucleotides, the CDR3 is TGTGCCAGCAGTTTAAGGCGGGGGGCTACCTACGAGCAGTACTTC. Translating gives CASSLRRGATYEQYF.

This clonotype occurred a few times. The chain joins TRBV6-5 to TRBJ2-3, with a possible D match to TRBD2 (5 bases). Trimming pared 4 bases from V and 4 bases from J, leaving 9 bases between. Germline CDR1 is MNHEY and CDR2 is SVGAGI. The CDR3 loop spans 13 amino acids. As DNA, the CDR3 is TGTGCCAGCAGTTCCGGGGTTGCAGATACGCAGTATTTT. As protein: CASSSGVADTQYF.

This clonotype was detected only once. V is TRBV12-3 or TRBV12-4 and J is TRBJ2-5, with 8 bases fitting TRBD1. Germline trimming cut 5 bases from V and 4 bases from J; bases unmatched to any gene: 12. The CDR3 has 16 residues. In DNA form, the CDR3 reads TGTGCCAGCAGTCCCGGGACAGGAACCGTCGTAGAGACCCAGTACTTC. Translation: CASSPGTGTVVETQYF.

This clonotype was observed a single time. This chain connects TRBV7-8 to TRBJ1-6; the match to TRBD1 covers 9 bases. Trimming took 8 bases from V and 7 from J; bases not matched to a gene: 9. Looked up from germline, CDR1 is SGHVS and CDR2 is FQNEAQ. The length of the CDR3 is 15 residues. CDR3 amino acids: CASGPGGTGNSPLHF. The CDR3 bases are TGTGCCAGCGGCCCGGGGGGGACAGGGAATTCACCCCTCCACTTT.

The rearrangement links TRBV15 to TRBJ1-1; weak D call: TRBD1 (5 bases). The V end lost 3 bases, the J end lost 1 base, and 12 bases lay between the germline ends. The CDR3 contains 15 residues. The germline V gene encodes CDR1 LNHNV and CDR2 YYDKDF (reference sequence). The CDR3 nucleotides are TGTGCCACCAGCAGTACGGGACTACGGAACACTGAAGCTTTCTTT. It specifies CATSSTGLRNTEAFF.

The CDR3 nucleotides are TGTGCCAGCAGCCCGGGTGGGTGGGATCAGCCCCAGCATTTT. Its translation: CASSPGGWDQPQHF. V and J are TRBV9 and TRBJ1-5; D call uncertain. Trimming took off 4 bases at V and 5 bases at J, with 13 bases between the two ends. Germline V gives CDR1 SGDLS, CDR2 YYNGEE. The CDR3 covers 14 residues.

This rearrangement joins TRBV27 to TRBJ1-2; D unclear. There are 13 residues in the CDR3. Between the trimmed V and J ends, which lost 4 bases and 4 bases, there was a span of 10 bases. CDR1 and CDR2 from the germline V gene are MNHEY and SMNVEV (reference sequence). CDR3 DNA: TGTGCCAGCAGTTCGTGGAATACCTATGGCTACACCTTC. It is translated as CASSSWNTYGYTF.

This chain joins TRBV4-1 and TRBJ1-4; 7 bases align to TRBD1. V lost 4 bases to trimming and J lost 2 bases; unmatched junction nucleotides: 4. The length of the CDR3 is 15 residues. CDR1 is MGHRA, CDR2 YSYEKL, per germline. The CDR3 nucleotides read TGCGCCAGCAGCCGATCGGGACAGACTAATGAAAAACTGTTTTTT. This sequence encodes CASSRSGQTNEKLFF.

The chain is built from TRBV5-5 and TRBJ1-2, with 11 bases matching TRBD1. Looked up from germline, CDR1 is SGHKS and CDR2 is YYEKEE (reference sequence). The CDR3 length is 15 residues. Trimming removed 1 base from V and 7 bases from J; junction bases left unmatched: 6. Here the CDR3 reads CASSLRGTGGSGYTF. The DNA for the CDR3 is TGTGCCAGCAGCTTGCGCGGGACAGGGGGAAGTGGCTACACCTTC.

This chain uses TRBV20-1 with TRBJ1-1, with D perhaps TRBD1 (5 bases). The CDR3 consists of 13 residues. Trimming left V 6 bases short and J 0 bases short, with 11 bases between. Germline V gene data show CDR1 as DFQATT and CDR2 as SNEGSKA (reference sequence). This chain's CDR3 is CSAPVTVNTEAFF. The DNA for the CDR3 is TGCAGTGCGCCCGTGACAGTGAACACTGAAGCTTTCTTT.

The V call is TRBV9, the J call TRBJ1-1; perhaps TRBD1 as D (5 bases). The CDR3 runs to 14 residues. CDR1 SGDLS and CDR2 YYNGEE come from the germline V gene. Trimming shortened V by 4 bases and J by 2 bases, and 12 bases separated the two germline ends. The CDR3 nucleotides are TGTGCCAGCAGCCGGTGGCAGGGAAACACTGAAGCTTTCTTT. It translates to CASSRWQGNTEAFF. The whole variable domain, filled in from reference TRBV9 and TRBJ1-1, reads DSGVTQTPKHLITATGQRVTLRCSPRSGDLSVYWYQQSLDQGLQFLIQYYNGEERAKGNILERFSAQQFPDLHSELNLSSLELGDSALYFCASSRWQGNTEAFFGQGTRLTVV.